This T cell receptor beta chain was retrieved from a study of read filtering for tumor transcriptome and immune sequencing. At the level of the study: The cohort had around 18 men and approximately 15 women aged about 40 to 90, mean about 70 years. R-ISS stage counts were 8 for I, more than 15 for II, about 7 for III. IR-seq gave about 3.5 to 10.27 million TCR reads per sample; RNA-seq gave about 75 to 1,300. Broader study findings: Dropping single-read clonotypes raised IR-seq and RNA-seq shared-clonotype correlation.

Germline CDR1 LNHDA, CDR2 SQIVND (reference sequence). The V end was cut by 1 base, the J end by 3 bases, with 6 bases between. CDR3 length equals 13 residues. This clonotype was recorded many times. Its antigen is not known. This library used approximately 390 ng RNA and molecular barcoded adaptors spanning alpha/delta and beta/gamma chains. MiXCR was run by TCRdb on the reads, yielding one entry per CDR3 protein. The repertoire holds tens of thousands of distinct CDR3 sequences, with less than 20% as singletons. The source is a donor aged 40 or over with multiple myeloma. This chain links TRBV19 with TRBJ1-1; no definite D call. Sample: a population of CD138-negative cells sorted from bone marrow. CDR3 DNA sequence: TGTGCCAGTAGTATAGTAAAAGACACTGAAGCTTTCTTT. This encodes CASSIVKDTEAFF.